The entry below describes one TCR beta chain. As yet, its antigen is unknown. The sample comes from a study of a mutant IDH1 vaccine in newly diagnosed glioma. Study-wide results and caveats: It was about 92% of patients that developed vaccine-induced immune responses. Changes in the top peripheral T cell clonotypes seemingly had no bearing on pseudoprogression.

Produced via immunoSEQ multiplex PCR; TCRdb's table is partial and in-frame only. The table records about 70,000 clones, around 80% of them present only once. The CDR3 runs 15 residues. V lost 5 bases and J lost 0, with 13 bases in between. Germline V gene data show CDR1 as MNHEY and CDR2 as SVGAGI. Time point specified: baseline, week 1 (first vaccination visit). The treatment is: pre-vaccination baseline after standard-of-care therapy. The rearrangement links TRBV6-5 to TRBJ1-1; maybe TRBD1 (5 bases). The specimen was peripheral blood mononuclear cells (PBMCs), collected from a glioma patient treated with radiotherapy, temozolomide or both. The TCR originated in a woman in her late teens or twenties with glioma. Some clones in this sample may be carry-over from other donors' samples. The CDR3 DNA is TGTGCCAGCAGTCCCCAGAGGGGAATGAACACTGAAGCTTTCTTT. Its protein product is CASSPQRGMNTEAFF.